The entry that follows covers one T cell receptor (beta chain) sequence. The antigen it recognizes is unknown. No base quality values were provided; no much bigger clone lies one nucleotide off. From cysteine to phenylalanine, the CDR3 is 15 amino acids long. CDR3 DNA only is kept here, 45 bases in frame from base 1. V is clipped by 6 bases and J by 0 bases, and the sequence between their germline boundaries is 12 bases long. CDR1 and CDR2, looked up from the germline V gene, are MNHEY and SVGAGI. The data are from a study of blood T cell repertoires in COVID-19 (dated by TCRdb to 2018 to 2020). About the investigation overall: Samples from collaborators originated in the United States, Italy and Spain and spanned both the acute and convalescent phases of COVID-19. The repertoires were released in a freely available public database intended as a resource for research on the immune response to SARS-CoV-2. Where available, HLA class I and class II types were taken from metadata supplied by the sample provider and were not determined by assay-based typing. The samples were drawn from the first 160 participants of the ongoing ImmuneRACE study and from 1,254 subjects provided by 6 global collaborators. A de-identified subject ID, COVID-19 status, age in years and sex were almost always included in the sample metadata. The prospective study material was composed of cDNA or gDNA derived from T cells, B-cell-depleted T cells, or PBMCs. The dataset comprised deeply sampled blood TCRbeta repertoires from subjects exposed to, actively infected with, or recovered from COVID-19.

TCRbeta CDR3 regions were amplified from genomic DNA by means of the immunoSEQ Assay, a bias-controlled multiplex PCR. Per the source publication's procedure: The number of nucleated cells in each sample was estimated from the amplification of reference gene primers within the assay. Sequence reads were collapsed and filtered to measure the absolute abundance of every unique TCRbeta CDR3 rearrangement. For each sample, productive Simpson clonality was calculated as the square root of Simpson's diversity index across productive rearrangements. The table comes from immuneACCESS by way of TCRdb, which keeps in-frame sequences with V and J called. Part of the clones is missing from these tables; in studies checked, under half for an unresolved V gene and the rest for unknown reasons. For V, J and clone size, that table is used; D and trimming come from the DNA. Present in this sample are roughly 140,000 clones, roughly 88% of which were seen just once. The top ten clonotypes cover approximately 7.1% of the sample.

Results the study describes overall, beyond this receptor: How much clinical and demographic metadata was included differed by source and by participant, and the metadata was provided uncurated.

Each collaborating institution followed its own protocols to collect whole blood in K2EDTA tubes. For TCRbeta analysis, collaborator samples were shipped as frozen whole blood, as isolated PBMCs, or as DNA extracted from either sample type. Source material: peripheral blood. Here the chain combines TRBV6-5 and TRBJ1-5; the D gene remains uncertain. The receptor was isolated from a woman between 50 and 59 years old in a cohort sampled during active or convalescent COVID-19. The CDR3 protein: CASREELYSNQPQHF. The DNA sequence is given as TGTGCCAGCAGGGAGGAGCTCTATAGCAATCAGCCCCAGCATTTT.